This T cell receptor beta chain came from a study of blood T cells in healthy people across ages. Study-wide results and limits: Underestimates were what the diversity estimates from one million T cells were considered to be.

Sample-barcoded 5' priming and a J-beta primer mix drove a second PCR of roughly 6 to 12 cycles. TCRdb used MiXCR to reprocess the 5' RACE reads, holding one entry per CDR3 protein. The sample consists of 1,500,000 or so distinct CDR3 sequences, approximately 39% of them appearing once. Individuals who donated were healthy Caucasians from Russia aged about 6 to 90. Total RNA, at least 5 micrograms per sample, came from PBMCs. For this clonotype: What it recognizes is unknown.

Per the germline V gene, CDR1 is DFQATT and CDR2 is SNEGSKA (reference sequence). V was pared by 2 bases and J by 7 bases, with 11 bases of the junction left unmatched. The CDR3 length is 15 residues. Sequenced sample: blood. This receptor was taken from a woman in her late teens or twenties in good health. The chain couples TRBV20-1 to TRBJ2-1, with 7 bases aligning to TRBD1. The CDR3 protein is CSARSGIEGANEQFF. CDR3 bases: TGCAGTGCTAGAAGCGGTATAGAGGGGGCGAATGAGCAGTTCTTC.